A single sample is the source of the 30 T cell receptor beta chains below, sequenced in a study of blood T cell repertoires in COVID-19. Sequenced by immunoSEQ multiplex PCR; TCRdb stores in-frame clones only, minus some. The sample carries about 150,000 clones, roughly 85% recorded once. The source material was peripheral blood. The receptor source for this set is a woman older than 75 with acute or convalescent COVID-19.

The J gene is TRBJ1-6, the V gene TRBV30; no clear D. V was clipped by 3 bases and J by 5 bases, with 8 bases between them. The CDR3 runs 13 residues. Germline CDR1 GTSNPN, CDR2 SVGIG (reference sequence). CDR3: CAWRDWDNSPLHF. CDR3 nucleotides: TGTGCCTGGAGGGACTGGGATAATTCACCCCTCCACTTT.

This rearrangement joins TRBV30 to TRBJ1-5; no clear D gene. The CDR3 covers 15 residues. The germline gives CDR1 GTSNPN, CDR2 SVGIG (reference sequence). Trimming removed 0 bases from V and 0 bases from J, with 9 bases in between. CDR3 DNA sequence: TGTGCCTGGAGTGTAGCAGGCTTTAGCAATCAGCCCCAGCATTTT. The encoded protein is CAWSVAGFSNQPQHF.

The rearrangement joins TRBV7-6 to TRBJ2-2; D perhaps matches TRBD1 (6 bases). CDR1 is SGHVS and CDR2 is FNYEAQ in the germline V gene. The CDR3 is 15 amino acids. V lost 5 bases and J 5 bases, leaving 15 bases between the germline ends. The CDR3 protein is CASSLSWGRTGELFF. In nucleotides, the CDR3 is TGTGCCAGCAGCCTTAGTTGGGGGCGAACCGGGGAGCTGTTTTTT.

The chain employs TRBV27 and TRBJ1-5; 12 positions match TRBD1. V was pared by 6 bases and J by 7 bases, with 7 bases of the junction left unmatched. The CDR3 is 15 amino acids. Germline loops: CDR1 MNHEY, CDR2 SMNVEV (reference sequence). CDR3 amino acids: CASSTGTGGRQPQHF. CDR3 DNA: TGTGCCAGCAGCACCGGGACAGGGGGCCGGCAGCCCCAGCATTTT.

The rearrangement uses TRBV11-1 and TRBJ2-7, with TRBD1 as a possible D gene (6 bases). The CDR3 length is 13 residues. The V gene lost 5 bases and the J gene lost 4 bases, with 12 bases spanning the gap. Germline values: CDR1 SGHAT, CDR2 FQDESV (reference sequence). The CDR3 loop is CASSPQGIYEQYF. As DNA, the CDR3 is TGTGCCAGCAGCCCCCAGGGGATTTACGAGCAGTACTTC.

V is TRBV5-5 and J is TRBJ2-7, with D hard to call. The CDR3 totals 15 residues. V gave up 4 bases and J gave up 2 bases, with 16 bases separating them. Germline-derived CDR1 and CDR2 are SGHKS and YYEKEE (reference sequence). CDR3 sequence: CASSPTLGRTYEQYF. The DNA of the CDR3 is TGTGCCAGCAGCCCCACCCTGGGCAGAACCTACGAGCAGTACTTC.

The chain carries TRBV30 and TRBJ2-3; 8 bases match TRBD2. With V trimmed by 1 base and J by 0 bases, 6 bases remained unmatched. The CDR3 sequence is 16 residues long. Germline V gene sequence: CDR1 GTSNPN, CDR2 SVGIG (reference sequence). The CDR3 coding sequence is TGTGCCTGGAGTGGTTCCGCTAGCGGGAGCACAGATACGCAGTATTTT. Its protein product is CAWSGSASGSTDTQYF.

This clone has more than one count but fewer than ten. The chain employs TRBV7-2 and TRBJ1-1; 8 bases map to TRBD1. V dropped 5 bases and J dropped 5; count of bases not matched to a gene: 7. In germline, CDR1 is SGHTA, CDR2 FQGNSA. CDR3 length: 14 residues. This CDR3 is CASSQTGVGTEAFF. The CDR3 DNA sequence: TGTGCCAGCAGCCAGACAGGGGTGGGAACTGAAGCTTTCTTT.

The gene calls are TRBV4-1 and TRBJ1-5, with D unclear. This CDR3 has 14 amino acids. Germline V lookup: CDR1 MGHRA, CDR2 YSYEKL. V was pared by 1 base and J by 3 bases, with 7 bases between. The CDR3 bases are TGCGCCAGCAGCCAAGGTTCCAACAATCAGCCCCAGCATTTT. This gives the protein CASSQGSNNQPQHF.

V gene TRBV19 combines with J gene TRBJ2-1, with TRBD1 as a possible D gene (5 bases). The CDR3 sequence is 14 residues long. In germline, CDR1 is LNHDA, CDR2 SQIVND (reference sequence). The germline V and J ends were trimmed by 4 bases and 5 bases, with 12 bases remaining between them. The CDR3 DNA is TGTGCCAGTAGTAGTCTCAGGGTGGACAATGAGCAGTTCTTC. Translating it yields CASSSLRVDNEQFF.

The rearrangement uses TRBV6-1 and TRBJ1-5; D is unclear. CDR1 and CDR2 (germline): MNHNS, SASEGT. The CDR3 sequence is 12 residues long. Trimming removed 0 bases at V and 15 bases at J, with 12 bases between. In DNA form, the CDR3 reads TGTGCCAGCAGTGAAGCGGGCATGAATCGGCATTTT. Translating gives CASSEAGMNRHF.

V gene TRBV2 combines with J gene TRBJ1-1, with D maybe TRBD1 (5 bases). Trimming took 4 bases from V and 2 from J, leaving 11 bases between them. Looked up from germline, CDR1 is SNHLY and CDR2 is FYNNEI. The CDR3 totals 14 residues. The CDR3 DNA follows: TGTGCCAGCAGTGGCAGGGATCTTAACACTGAAGCTTTCTTT. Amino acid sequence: CASSGRDLNTEAFF. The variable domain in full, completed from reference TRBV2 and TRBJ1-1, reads EPEVTQTPSHQVTQMGQEVILRCVPISNHLYFYWYRQILGQKVEFLVSFYNNEISEKSEIFDDQFSVERPDGSNFTLKIRSTKLEDSAMYFCASSGRDLNTEAFFGQGTRLTVV.

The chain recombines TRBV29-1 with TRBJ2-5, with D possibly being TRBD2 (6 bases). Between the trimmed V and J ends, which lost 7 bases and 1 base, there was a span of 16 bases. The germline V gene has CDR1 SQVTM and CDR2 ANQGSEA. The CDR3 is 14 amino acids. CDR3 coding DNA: TGCAGCGGGCAGGGAGGTCTTCCCCAAGAGACCCAGTACTTC. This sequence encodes CSGQGGLPQETQYF.

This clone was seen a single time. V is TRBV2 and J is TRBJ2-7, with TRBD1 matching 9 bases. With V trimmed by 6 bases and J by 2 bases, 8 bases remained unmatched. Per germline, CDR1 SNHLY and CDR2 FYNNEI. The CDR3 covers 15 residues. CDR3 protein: CASSKETGGPYEQYF. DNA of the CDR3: TGTGCCAGCAGCAAGGAGACAGGGGGACCCTACGAGCAGTACTTC.

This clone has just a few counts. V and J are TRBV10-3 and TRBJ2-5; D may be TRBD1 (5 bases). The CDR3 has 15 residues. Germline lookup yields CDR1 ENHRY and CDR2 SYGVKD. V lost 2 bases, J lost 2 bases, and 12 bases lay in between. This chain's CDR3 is CAISEGWQGQETQYF. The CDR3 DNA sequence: TGTGCCATCAGTGAGGGATGGCAGGGACAAGAGACCCAGTACTTC.

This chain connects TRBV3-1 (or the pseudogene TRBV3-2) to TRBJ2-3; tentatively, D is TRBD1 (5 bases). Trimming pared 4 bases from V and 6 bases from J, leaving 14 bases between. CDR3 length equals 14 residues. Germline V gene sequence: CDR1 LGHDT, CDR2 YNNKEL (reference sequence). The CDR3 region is CASSPDSGADTQYF. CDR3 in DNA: TGTGCCAGCAGCCCCGACAGTGGCGCCGATACGCAGTATTTT.

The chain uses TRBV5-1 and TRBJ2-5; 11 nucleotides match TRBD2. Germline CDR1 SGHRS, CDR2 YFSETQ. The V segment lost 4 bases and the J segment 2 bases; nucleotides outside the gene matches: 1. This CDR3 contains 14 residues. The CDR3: CASSVAGGQETQYF. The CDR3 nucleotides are TGCGCCAGCAGCGTAGCGGGGGGGCAAGAGACCCAGTACTTC.

DNA for the CDR3: TGTGCCAGCAGAGACACAGGGGGCACTGAAGCTTTCTTT. Residues: CASRDTGGTEAFF. The chain recombines TRBV2 with TRBJ1-1; the match to TRBD1 covers 8 bases. The CDR3 runs to 13 residues. From germline, CDR1 is SNHLY and CDR2 FYNNEI. V lost 6 bases, J lost 4 bases, and 4 bases stayed unmatched.

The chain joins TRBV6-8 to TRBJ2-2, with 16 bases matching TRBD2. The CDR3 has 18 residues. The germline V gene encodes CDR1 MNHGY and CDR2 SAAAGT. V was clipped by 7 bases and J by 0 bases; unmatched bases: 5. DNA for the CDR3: TGTGCCAGCAACCTCGGGACTAGCGGGGGGGCGAACACCGGGGAGCTGTTTTTT. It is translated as CASNLGTSGGANTGELFF.

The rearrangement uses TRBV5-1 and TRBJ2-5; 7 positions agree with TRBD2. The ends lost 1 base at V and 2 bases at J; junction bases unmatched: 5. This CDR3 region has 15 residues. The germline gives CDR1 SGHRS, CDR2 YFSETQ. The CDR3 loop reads CASSLRSSGQETQYF. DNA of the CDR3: TGCGCCAGCAGCTTGCGGTCTAGCGGACAAGAGACCCAGTACTTC.

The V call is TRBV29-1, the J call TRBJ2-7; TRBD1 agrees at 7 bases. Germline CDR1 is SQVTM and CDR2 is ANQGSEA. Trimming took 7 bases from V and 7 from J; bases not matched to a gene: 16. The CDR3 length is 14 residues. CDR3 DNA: TGCAGCGCTGTAAAGACAGGGCAGCCGGAAGAGCAGTACTTC. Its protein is CSAVKTGQPEEQYF.

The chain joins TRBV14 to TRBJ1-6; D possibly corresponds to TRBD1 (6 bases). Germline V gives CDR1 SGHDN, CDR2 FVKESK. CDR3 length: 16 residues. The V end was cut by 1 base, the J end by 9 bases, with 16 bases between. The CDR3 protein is CASSQARGRGFSPLHF. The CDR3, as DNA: TGTGCCAGCAGCCAAGCGAGGGGCAGGGGCTTTTCACCCCTCCACTTT.

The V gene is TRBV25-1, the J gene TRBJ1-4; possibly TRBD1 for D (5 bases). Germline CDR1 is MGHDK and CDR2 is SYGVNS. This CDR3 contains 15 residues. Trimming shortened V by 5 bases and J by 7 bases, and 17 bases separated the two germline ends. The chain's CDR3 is CASSKAPVGGEKLFF. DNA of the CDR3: TGTGCCAGCAGTAAGGCCCCGGTGGGGGGTGAAAAACTGTTTTTT.

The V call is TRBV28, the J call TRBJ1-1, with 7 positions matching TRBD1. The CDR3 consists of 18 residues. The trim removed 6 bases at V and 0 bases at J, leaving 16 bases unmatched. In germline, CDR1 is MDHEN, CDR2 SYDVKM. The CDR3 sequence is CASRPDRVGFTMNTEAFF. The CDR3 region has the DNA TGTGCCAGCAGACCCGACAGGGTCGGATTTACTATGAACACTGAAGCTTTCTTT.

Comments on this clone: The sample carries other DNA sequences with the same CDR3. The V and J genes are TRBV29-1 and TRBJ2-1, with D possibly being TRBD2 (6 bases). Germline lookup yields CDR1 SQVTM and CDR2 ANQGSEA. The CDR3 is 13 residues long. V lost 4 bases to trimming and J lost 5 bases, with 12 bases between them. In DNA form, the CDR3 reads TGCAGCGTTGCCCGGGGAGGAGACAATGAGCAGTTCTTC. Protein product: CSVARGGDNEQFF.

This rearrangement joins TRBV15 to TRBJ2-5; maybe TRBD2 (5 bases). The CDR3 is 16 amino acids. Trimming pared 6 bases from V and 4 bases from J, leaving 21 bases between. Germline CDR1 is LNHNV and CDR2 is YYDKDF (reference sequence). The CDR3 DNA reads TGTGCCACCAGTAGCGAATACGGGGTAGGTCGAGAGACCCAGTACTTC. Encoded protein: CATSSEYGVGRETQYF.

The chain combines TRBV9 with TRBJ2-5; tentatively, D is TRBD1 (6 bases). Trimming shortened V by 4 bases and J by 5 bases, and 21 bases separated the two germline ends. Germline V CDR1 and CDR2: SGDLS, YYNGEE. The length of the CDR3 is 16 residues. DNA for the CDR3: TGTGCCAGCAGCATCCGCGGGTTTGGGGGCTGGGAGACCCAGTACTTC. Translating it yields CASSIRGFGGWETQYF.

CDR3 in amino acids: CASSLDPSGVGEQFF. The CDR3, as DNA: TGCGCCAGCAGCTTGGACCCTAGCGGCGTCGGTGAGCAGTTCTTC. The chain joins TRBV5-1 to TRBJ2-1; the match to TRBD2 covers 7 bases. The CDR3 length is 15 residues. Per germline, CDR1 SGHRS and CDR2 YFSETQ. V was clipped by 0 bases and J by 9 bases; unmatched bases: 9.

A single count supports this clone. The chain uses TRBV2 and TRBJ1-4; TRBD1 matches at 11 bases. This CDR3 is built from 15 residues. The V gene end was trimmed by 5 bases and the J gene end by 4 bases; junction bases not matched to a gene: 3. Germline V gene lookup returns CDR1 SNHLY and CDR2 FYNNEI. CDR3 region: CASSRGQGVNEKLFF. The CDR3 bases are TGTGCCAGCAGTAGGGGACAGGGGGTTAATGAAAAACTGTTTTTT. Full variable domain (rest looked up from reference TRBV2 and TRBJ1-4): EPEVTQTPSHQVTQMGQEVILRCVPISNHLYFYWYRQILGQKVEFLVSFYNNEISEKSEIFDDQFSVERPDGSNFTLKIRSTKLEDSAMYFCASSRGQGVNEKLFFGSGTQLSVL.

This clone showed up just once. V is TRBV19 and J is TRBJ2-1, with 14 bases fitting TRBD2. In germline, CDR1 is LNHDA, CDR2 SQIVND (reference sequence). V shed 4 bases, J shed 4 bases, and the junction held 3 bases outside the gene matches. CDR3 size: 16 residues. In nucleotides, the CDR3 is TGTGCCAGTAGTAGGACTAGCGGGGGGACTTACAATGAGCAGTTCTTC. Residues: CASSRTSGGTYNEQFF.